This T cell receptor (beta chain) was recorded in a study of shared clonotypes between healthy human individuals (dated by TCRdb to 2018 to 2021). Concerning the study at large: Two women and a few men aged 18 to 49 years were included in the cohort. Blood TCR repertoires of 5 or 6 healthy adults were deeply sequenced to estimate repertoire size and the extent of clonotype sharing between individuals. Leukapheresis yielded between about 0.9 and 9 billion PBMCs per donor. Per donor, three plates each were used for CD4 naive and CD4 memory, two for CD8 naive, and one for CD8 memory. Different laboratories and diverse techniques were used to prepare libraries and sequence TCR repertoires, to increase sequencing depth and limit assay-specific biases. Broad study findings and their caveats: Sampling was limited to blood, and TCR repertoires in tissue likely differ from TCR repertoires in blood. Clonotypes shared by all four sorted-subset donors showed higher generation probabilities than non-shared clonotypes. Because the study included a small number of donors, the genetic and exposure-history diversity represented was limited. About 5% of naive CD4, 3.5% of naive CD8, around 2.3% of memory CD4, and approximately 0.4% of memory CD8 clonotypes were shared across four donors. Rarefaction of sorted-subset datasets indicated incomplete sequencing despite the large sequencing depth. Naive subsets generally had larger estimated clonotype richness than memory subsets. Based on pairwise subsampling, the degree of clonotype sharing among donors was expected to be affected by sequencing depth.

Worth noting for this clone: Its binding antigen is unknown. No base qualities exist here, and no much larger clone lies one base off it.

V and J lose 8 bases and 4 bases, and a span of 14 bases separates them. The germline V gene specifies MDHEN as CDR1 and SYDVKM as CDR2. Measured from the cysteine to the phenylalanine, the CDR3 is 14 residues long. Here the CDR3 DNA is all that survives: 42 bases in frame from base 1. TCR CDR3 regions were amplified from genomic DNA by multiplex PCR using the deep immunoSEQ assay. Extracted genomic DNA from each cell subset was distributed evenly across all wells of several immunoSEQ 96-well plates, and each plate was treated as a replicate. For sorted subsets, approximately 190 ng of genomic DNA, equivalent to around 29,000 T cell genomes, went into each replicate PCR. Purified libraries were measured with a Qubit 3.0 fluorometer, size-checked on a Bioanalyzer 2100, and measured again with the KAPA Library Quantification kit. Every immunoSEQ 96-well plate was sequenced on a dedicated single-read 150-cycle Illumina NextSeq 550 flow cell. In the original analysis: The immunoSEQ output contained only junctional sequences without quality scores, so filtering could not match that applied to full-length reads. To assign V/J genes and CDR3, sequences were annotated using PyIR, a Python wrapper for IgBLAST v1.9, with IMGT germline references. Reads with weak V/J assignments (E-value above 1e-6), missing CDR3, stop codons, out-of-frame junctions, or ambiguous translated residues were removed. A V3J clonotype was defined by an identical inferred V gene, J gene, and CDR3 amino acid sequence. To compute the percentage overlap between repertoires, the number of shared unique clonotypes was divided by the size of the smaller repertoire. Three approaches were used to assess repertoire richness: RTK rarefaction, the Chao1 estimator, and Recon v2.1 estimates of unobserved clonotypes. OLGA was used to compute generation probabilities for all TCRbeta clonotypes that the gDNA method yielded from a handful of donors. This immuneACCESS table, as held by TCRdb, lists in-frame sequences with V and J called but not all clones. Of the missing ones, under half trace to an unresolved V gene in checked studies; the others have no known cause. V, J and clone size are those of that table, while D and trimming were read from the DNA. This sample is represented by some 2.1 million clones; approximately 94% of them were singletons. Jointly, the top ten make up 0.85% to 1.3% of the sample.

CD8 naive samples were obtained by positive selection for CCR7 among CD45RO-negative cells, yielding a CD45RA+CCR7+ population from which TemRA cells were excluded. The donors were healthy, HIV-negative adults who had no recently reported acute infections or vaccinations. All donors were Caucasian adults living in Nashville, Tennessee, USA. Blood was collected by leukapheresis, and PBMCs were isolated by Ficoll-Histopaque density gradient centrifugation and then cryopreserved in liquid nitrogen vapor phase. Purity and quantity of every magnetically sorted T cell population were checked by analytical flow cytometry. Genomic DNA was isolated from each sorted fraction and quantified by UV absorbance on a Nanodrop 2000c.

This chain is built from TRBV28 and TRBJ1-4; TRBD1 is possibly the D segment (6 matching bases). The TCR comes from a young man in good health. Sequencing was done on a sample of naive CD8+ T cells sorted from blood. The sample's cell subset or site label is to be understood as: CD45RA+CCR7+. The bases read TGTGCCAGCGGCGCGACAGGATATAATGAAAAACTGTTTTTT. The encoded protein is CASGATGYNEKLFF.